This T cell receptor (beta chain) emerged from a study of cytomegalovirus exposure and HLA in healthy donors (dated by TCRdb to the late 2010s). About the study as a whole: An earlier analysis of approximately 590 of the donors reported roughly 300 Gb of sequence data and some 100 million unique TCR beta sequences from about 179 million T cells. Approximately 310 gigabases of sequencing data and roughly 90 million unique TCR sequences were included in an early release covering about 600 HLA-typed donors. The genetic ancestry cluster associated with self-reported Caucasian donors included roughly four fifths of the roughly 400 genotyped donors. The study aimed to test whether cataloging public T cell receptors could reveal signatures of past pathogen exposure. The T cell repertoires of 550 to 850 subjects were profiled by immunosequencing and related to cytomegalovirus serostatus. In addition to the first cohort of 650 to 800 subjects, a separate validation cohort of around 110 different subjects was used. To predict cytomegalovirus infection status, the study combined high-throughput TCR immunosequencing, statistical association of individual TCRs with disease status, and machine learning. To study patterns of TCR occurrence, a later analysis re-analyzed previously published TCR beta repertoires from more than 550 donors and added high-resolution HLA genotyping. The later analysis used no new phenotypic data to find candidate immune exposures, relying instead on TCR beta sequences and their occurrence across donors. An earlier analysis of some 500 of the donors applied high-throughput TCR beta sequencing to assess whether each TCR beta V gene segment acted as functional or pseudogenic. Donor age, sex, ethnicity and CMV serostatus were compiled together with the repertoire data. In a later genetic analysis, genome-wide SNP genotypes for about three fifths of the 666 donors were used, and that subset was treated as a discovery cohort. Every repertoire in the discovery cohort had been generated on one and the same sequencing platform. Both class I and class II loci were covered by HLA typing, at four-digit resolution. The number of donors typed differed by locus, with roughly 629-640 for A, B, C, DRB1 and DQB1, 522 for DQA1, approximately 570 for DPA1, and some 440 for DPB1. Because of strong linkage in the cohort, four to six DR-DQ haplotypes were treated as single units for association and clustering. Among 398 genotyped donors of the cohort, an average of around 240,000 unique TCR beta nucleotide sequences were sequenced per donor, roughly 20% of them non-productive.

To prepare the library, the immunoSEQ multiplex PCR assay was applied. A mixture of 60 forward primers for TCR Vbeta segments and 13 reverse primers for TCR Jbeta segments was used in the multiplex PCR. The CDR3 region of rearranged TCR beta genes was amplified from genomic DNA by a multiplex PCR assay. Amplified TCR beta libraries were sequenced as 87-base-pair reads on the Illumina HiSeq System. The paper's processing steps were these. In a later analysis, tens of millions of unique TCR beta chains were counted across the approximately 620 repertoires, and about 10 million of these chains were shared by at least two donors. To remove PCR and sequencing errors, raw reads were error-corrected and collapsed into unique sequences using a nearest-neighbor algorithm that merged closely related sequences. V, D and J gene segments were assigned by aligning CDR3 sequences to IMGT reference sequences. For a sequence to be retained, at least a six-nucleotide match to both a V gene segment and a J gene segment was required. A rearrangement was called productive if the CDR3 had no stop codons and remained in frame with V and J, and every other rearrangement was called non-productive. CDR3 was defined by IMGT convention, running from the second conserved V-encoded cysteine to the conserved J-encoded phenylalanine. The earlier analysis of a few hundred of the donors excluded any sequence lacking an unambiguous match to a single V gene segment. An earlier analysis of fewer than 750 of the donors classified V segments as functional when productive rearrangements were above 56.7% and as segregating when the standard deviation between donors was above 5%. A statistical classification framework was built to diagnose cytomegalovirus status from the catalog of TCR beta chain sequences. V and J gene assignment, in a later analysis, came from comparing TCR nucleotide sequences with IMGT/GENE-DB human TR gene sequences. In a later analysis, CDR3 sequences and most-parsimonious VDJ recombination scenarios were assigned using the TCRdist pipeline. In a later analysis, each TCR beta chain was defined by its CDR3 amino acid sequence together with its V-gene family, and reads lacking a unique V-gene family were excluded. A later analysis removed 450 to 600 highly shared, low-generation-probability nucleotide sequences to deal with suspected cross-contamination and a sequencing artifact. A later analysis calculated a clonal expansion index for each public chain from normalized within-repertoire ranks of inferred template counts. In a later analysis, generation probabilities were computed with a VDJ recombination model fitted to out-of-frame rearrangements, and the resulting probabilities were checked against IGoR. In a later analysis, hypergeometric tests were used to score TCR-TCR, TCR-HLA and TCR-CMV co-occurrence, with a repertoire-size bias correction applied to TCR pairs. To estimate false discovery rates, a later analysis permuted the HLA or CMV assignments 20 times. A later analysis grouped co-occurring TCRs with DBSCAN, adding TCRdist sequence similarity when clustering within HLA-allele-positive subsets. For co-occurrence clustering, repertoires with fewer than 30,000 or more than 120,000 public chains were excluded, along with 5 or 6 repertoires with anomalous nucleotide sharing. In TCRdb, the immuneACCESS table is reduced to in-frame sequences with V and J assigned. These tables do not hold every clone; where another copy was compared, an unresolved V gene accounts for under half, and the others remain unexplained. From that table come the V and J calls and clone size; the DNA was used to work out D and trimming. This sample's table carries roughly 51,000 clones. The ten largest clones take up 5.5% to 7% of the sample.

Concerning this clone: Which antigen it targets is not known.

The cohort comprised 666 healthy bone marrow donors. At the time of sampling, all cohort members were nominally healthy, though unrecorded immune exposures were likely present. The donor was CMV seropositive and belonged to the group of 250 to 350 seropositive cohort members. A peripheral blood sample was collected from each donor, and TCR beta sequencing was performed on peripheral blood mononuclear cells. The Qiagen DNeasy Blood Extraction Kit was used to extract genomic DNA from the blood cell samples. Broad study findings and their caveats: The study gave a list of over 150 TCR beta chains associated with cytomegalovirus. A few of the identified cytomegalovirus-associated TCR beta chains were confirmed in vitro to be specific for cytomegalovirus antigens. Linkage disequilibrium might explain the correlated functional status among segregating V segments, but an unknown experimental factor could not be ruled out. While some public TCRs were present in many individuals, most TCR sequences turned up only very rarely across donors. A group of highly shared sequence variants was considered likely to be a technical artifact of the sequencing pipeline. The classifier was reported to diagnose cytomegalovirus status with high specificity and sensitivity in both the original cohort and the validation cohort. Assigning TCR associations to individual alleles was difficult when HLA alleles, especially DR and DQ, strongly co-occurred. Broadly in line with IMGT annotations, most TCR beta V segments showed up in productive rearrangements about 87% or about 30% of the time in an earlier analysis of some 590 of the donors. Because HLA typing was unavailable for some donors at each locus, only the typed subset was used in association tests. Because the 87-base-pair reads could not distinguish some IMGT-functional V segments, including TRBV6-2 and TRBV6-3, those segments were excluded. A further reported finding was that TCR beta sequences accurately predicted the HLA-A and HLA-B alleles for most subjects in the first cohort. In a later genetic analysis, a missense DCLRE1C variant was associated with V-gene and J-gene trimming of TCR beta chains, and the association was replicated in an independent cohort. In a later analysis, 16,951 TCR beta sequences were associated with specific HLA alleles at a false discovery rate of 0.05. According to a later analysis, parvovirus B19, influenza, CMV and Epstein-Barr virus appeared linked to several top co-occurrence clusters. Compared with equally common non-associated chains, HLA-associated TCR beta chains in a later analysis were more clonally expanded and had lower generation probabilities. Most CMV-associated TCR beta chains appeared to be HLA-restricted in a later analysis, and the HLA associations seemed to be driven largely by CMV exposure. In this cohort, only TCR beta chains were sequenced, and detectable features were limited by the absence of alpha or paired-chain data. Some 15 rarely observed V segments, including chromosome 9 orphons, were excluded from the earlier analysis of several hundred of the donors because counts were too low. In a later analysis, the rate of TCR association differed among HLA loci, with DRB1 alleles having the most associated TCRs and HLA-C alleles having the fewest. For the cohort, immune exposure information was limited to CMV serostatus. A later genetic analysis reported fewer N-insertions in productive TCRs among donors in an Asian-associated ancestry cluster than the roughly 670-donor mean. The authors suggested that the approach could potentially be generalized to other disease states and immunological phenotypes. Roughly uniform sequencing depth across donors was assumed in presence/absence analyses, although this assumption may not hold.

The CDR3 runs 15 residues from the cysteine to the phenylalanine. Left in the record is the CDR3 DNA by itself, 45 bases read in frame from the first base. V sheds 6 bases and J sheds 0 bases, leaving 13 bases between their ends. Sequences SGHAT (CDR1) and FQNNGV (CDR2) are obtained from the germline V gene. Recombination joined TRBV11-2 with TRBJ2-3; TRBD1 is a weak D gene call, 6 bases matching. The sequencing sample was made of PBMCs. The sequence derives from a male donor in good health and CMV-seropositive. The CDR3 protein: CASSPGTMSTDTQYF. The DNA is TGTGCCAGCAGTCCCGGGACAATGAGCACAGATACGCAGTATTTT.